Listed below are T cell receptor beta chains from one sample, sequenced in a study of radiation and T cells in renal cell carcinoma. Some clones are missing from TCRdb's copy, which holds only in-frame ones; the method was immunoSEQ multiplex PCR. This table holds around 180,000 clones, roughly 90% found once. Sequencing was performed on blood, taken from a patient whose treatment included radiotherapy and nephrectomy. The receptors were gathered from a woman between 50 and 59 years old with renal cell carcinoma. The CDR3 runs from the conserved cysteine through the conserved F or W. Fields, in order: V gene, clone size, J gene, D gene, CDR3 DNA, CDR3 protein. The D gene is left open where the match is weak. Only some rows state a clone size, as once, few, many or a class for expanded clones.

>TRBV5-1|once|TRBJ2-7|.
TGCGCCAGCAGCTTTGAGGGCAGGGACGAGCAGTACTTC
CASSFEGRDEQYF
>TRBV6-5|.|TRBJ1-6|.
TGTGCCAGCAGTTACGGGAGATGGGGCGGTAGTTCACCCCTCCACTTT
CASSYGRWGGSSPLHF
>TRBV25-1|.|TRBJ1-4|TRBD1
TGTGCCAGCAGTGACGGACAGGGCGTTGAAAAACTGTTTTTT
CASSDGQGVEKLFF
>TRBV11-2|.|TRBJ1-2|.
TGTGCCAGCAGCTTAGATAGTAGTGGCCGGGGGCGAAGCTATGGCTACACCTTC
CASSLDSSGRGRSYGYTF
>TRBV7-9|few|TRBJ1-2|TRBD1
TGTGCCAGCAGCTCAGCAGCCGACAGGGTCGACTATGGCTACACCTTC
CASSSAADRVDYGYTF
>TRBV27|.|TRBJ1-1|.
TGTGCCAGCAGTTTCGGGGTTACGGGCACTGAAGCTTTCTTT
CASSFGVTGTEAFF
>TRBV5-4|.|TRBJ1-5|.
TGTGCCAGCAGCTTTATGAGGGTTGATCAGCCCCAGCATTTT
CASSFMRVDQPQHF
>TRBV6-1|once|TRBJ2-7|.
TGTGCCAGCTGCCTAGTCCTGGGGGAGCAGTACTTC
CASCLVLGEQYF
>TRBV4-2|.|TRBJ2-5|TRBD2
TGTGCCAGCAGCCAAGAAGACACTAGCGGGGTCCCCCAAGAGACCCAGTACTTC
CASSQEDTSGVPQETQYF
>TRBV13|.|TRBJ2-5|TRBD2
TGTGCCAGCAGCTTGAGGATAGCGGGACCCCAAGAGACCCAGTACTTC
CASSLRIAGPQETQYF
>TRBV19|.|TRBJ1-5|TRBD1
TGTGCCAGTAGTGGTCGGACAGGGGGATTAGGGCCCCAGCATTTT
CASSGRTGGLGPQHF
>TRBV6-4|.|TRBJ1-1|.
TGTGCCAGCAGTGTAGAAGAGAACACTGAAGCTTTCTTT
CASSVEENTEAFF
>TRBV7-9|.|TRBJ1-4|.
TGTGCCAGCAGCTTGGCGGGGGCCCGGGAAAAACTGTTTTTT
CASSLAGAREKLFF
>TRBV15|.|TRBJ1-6|TRBD1
TGTGCCACCAGCGAAAGGACAGGGAACAATTCACCCCTCCACTTT
CATSERTGNNSPLHF
>TRBV5-1|.|TRBJ2-6|.
TGCGCCAGCAGCTACAGGGACACATCTGGGGCCAACGTCCTGACTTTC
CASSYRDTSGANVLTF
>TRBV7-2|.|TRBJ2-2|TRBD2
TGTGCCAGCAGCGGCGGGGGGAACACCGGGGAGCTGTTTTTT
CASSGGGNTGELFF
>TRBV4-1|.|TRBJ1-5|TRBD1
TGCGCCAGCAGCCAATTCTACCAGGACAGGAGGAATCAGCCCCAGCATTTT
CASSQFYQDRRNQPQHF
>TRBV9|once|TRBJ2-2|TRBD1
TGTGCCAGCAGCGTAGGGGGGACAGTAAACACCGGGGAGCTGTTTTTT
CASSVGGTVNTGELFF
>TRBV7-2|.|TRBJ1-1|.
TGTGCCAGCAGCTTAGCCGGGGGGGGAAACACTGAAGCTTTCTTT
CASSLAGGGNTEAFF
>TRBV18|few|TRBJ1-1|.
TGTGCCAGCTCACCGGCGGTGAACACTGAAGCTTTCTTT
CASSPAVNTEAFF
>TRBV7-2|.|TRBJ1-2|.
TGTGCCAGCAGCTCCCCCGGTAAGCAGGGAGGCGGCTATGGCTACACCTTC
CASSSPGKQGGGYGYTF
>TRBV7-8|.|TRBJ1-1|TRBD1
TGTGCCAGCAGCCCGGGACAGGTGAACACTGAAGCTTTCTTT
CASSPGQVNTEAFF
>TRBV4-2|.|TRBJ1-2|.
TGTGCCAGCAGCCAAGATCTCGCGGAAAACTATGGCTACACCTTC
CASSQDLAENYGYTF
>TRBV29-1|.|TRBJ2-5|.
TGCAGCGTTCGGGACGACAGTGTACAAGAGACCCAGTACTTC
CSVRDDSVQETQYF
>TRBV7-2|.|TRBJ2-5|TRBD2
TGTGCCAGCAGCTTATTAGCAGGGGCTAGCGGGGGAGAGACCCAGTACTTC
CASSLLAGASGGETQYF